One and the same sample provided the 27 T cell receptor beta chains below, sequenced in a study of cytotoxic CD8 clonotypes in ibrutinib-treated CLL (dated by TCRdb to the early 2020s). The library was prepared using the immunoSEQ multiplex PCR assay. In TCRdb, the immuneACCESS table is reduced to in-frame sequences with V and J assigned. These tables do not hold every clone; where another copy was compared, an unresolved V gene accounts for under half, and the others remain unexplained. For this sample the table gives 25,000 to 30,000 clones, of which more than 65% were detected only once. The ten largest account for roughly 56% of the sample. What the time point label conveys for this sample: 20 to 25 months on ibrutinib. Material: PBMCs, obtained after 24 months of ibrutinib treatment. All receptors come from a human donor with chronic lymphocytic leukemia.

This sequence joins TRBV5-1 and TRBJ2-7; D is possibly TRBD1 (5 bases). V was shortened by 4 bases and J by 2 bases, with 10 bases between the two germline ends. The V gene's germline CDR1 is SGHRS and CDR2 YFSETQ. CDR3 length: 13 amino acids. The CDR3 loop is CASSTGGAYEQYF. The CDR3 coding sequence is TGCGCCAGCAGCACAGGTGGGGCCTACGAGCAGTACTTC.

The V call is TRBV28, the J call TRBJ1-4, with 10 positions matching TRBD1. The CDR3 has 12 amino acids. Germline-derived CDR1 and CDR2 are MDHEN and SYDVKM. The CDR3 region is CGSTGGSEKLFF. The CDR3 DNA follows: TGTGGTTCGACAGGGGGCTCTGAAAAACTGTTTTTT.

The chain links TRBV5-1 to TRBJ1-3; D gene uncertain. CDR3 length: 14 residues. The V gene's germline CDR1 is SGHRS and CDR2 YFSETQ. V dropped 4 bases and J dropped 0 bases, with 8 bases sitting between them. The CDR3 nucleotides are TGCGCCAGCAGCCCGCAAATCTCTGGAAACACCATATATTTT. It encodes CASSPQISGNTIYF. Full variable domain (rest looked up from reference TRBV5-1 and TRBJ1-3): KAGVTQTPRYLIKTRGQQVTLSCSPISGHRSVSWYQQTPGQGLQFLFEYFSETQRNKGNFPGRFSGRQFSNSRSEMNVSTLELGDSALYLCASSPQISGNTIYFGEGSWLTVV.

The J gene is TRBJ2-3, the V gene TRBV18; D might be TRBD2 (6 bases). The CDR3 length is 15 residues. CDR1 is KGHSH, CDR2 LQKENI, per germline. The V and J ends lost 6 bases and 4 bases respectively, with 17 bases between them. The CDR3 here is CASSAVASAADTQYF. The CDR3 coding sequence is TGTGCCAGCTCCGCGGTGGCTAGCGCTGCAGATACGCAGTATTTT.

V gene TRBV27 combines with J gene TRBJ2-2, with TRBD1 identical over 9 bases. CDR3 size: 15 residues. CDR1 and CDR2 from the germline V gene are MNHEY and SMNVEV (reference sequence). The V segment lost 6 bases and the J segment 6 bases; nucleotides outside the gene matches: 8. CDR3 DNA: TGTGCCAGCAGCCCACAGGGGGCGACGGCCGGGGAGCTGTTTTTT. This codes for CASSPQGATAGELFF.

V usage is TRBV5-6 and J usage is TRBJ1-2, with TRBD1 matching over 10 bases. The V and J ends lost 3 bases and 6 bases, in that order; junction bases with no gene match: 2. This CDR3 comprises 13 residues. The germline V gene has CDR1 SGHDT and CDR2 YYEEEE. CDR3 coding DNA: TGTGCCAGCAGCTGGGGGACAGGGGATGGCTACACCTTC. Its translation: CASSWGTGDGYTF.

The chain recombines TRBV18 with TRBJ1-5, with D possibly matching TRBD1 (5 bases). V gave up 1 base and J gave up 4 bases, with 8 bases separating them. The CDR3 spans 14 residues. Germline CDR1 reads KGHSH; CDR2 reads LQKENI. For the CDR3, the DNA is TGTGCCAGCTCACCACAGGGACTGAATCAGCCCCAGCATTTT. Translating gives CASSPQGLNQPQHF.

This chain uses TRBV4-1 with TRBJ2-5, with 10 bases aligning to TRBD1. The length of the CDR3 is 14 residues. The V segment lost 1 base and the J segment 5 bases; nucleotides outside the gene matches: 1. CDR1 and CDR2 (germline): MGHRA, YSYEKL. For the CDR3, the DNA is TGCGCCAGCAGCCAAGGACAGGGGGCCGAGACCCAGTACTTC. It codes for CASSQGQGAETQYF.

The table lists this clone with a few counts. This rearrangement joins TRBV9 to TRBJ2-2; D may match TRBD1 or TRBD2 (5 bases each). Germline CDR1 is SGDLS and CDR2 is YYNGEE. The CDR3 length is 16 residues. V shed 3 bases and J shed 7 bases, with 19 bases lying between them. The CDR3 reads CASSGSGTSRNGELFF. In DNA, the CDR3 is TGTGCCAGCAGCGGATCCGGGACCAGCCGAAACGGGGAGCTGTTTTTT. Full variable domain (remainder filled in from reference TRBV9 and TRBJ2-2): DSGVTQTPKHLITATGQRVTLRCSPRSGDLSVYWYQQSLDQGLQFLIQYYNGEERAKGNILERFSAQQFPDLHSELNLSSLELGDSALYFCASSGSGTSRNGELFFGEGSRLTVL.

The chain has TRBV28 and TRBJ1-1, with D unclear. From germline, CDR1 is MDHEN and CDR2 SYDVKM. V lost 2 bases and J 3 bases, leaving 1 base between the germline ends. The CDR3 sequence is 11 residues long. The CDR3, as DNA: TGTGCCAGCAGTTTAGACACTGAAGCTTTCTTT. It specifies CASSLDTEAFF.

V is TRBV4-3 and J is TRBJ2-2, with D possibly being TRBD1 (6 bases). V was trimmed by 0 bases and J by 0 bases, leaving 14 bases between them. Germline loops: CDR1 LGHNA, CDR2 YSLEER. The CDR3 loop spans 18 amino acids. This CDR3 reads CASSQEGPRQANTGELFF. CDR3 coding DNA: TGCGCCAGCAGCCAAGAAGGGCCGAGACAGGCGAACACCGGGGAGCTGTTTTTT.

The chain carries TRBV29-1 and TRBJ2-3, with 8 bases identical to TRBD2. The CDR3 consists of 14 residues. J was trimmed by 5 bases and V by 8 bases; bases with no gene match: 12. Germline CDR1 is SQVTM and CDR2 is ANQGSEA. This chain's CDR3 is CSPGGTFVGDTQYF. The CDR3 DNA follows: TGCAGCCCGGGGGGGACTTTTGTGGGAGATACGCAGTATTTT.

The rearrangement joins TRBV7-9 to TRBJ2-1, with unresolved D. CDR1 SEHNR and CDR2 FQNEAQ come from the germline V gene (reference sequence). The CDR3 totals 12 residues. V lost 5 bases, J lost 3 bases, and 5 bases lay in between. The DNA of the CDR3 is TGTGCCAGCAGCCCGATCTACAATGAGCAGTTCTTC. Its translation is CASSPIYNEQFF.

The J gene is TRBJ2-2, the V gene TRBV4-3; the D gene is possibly TRBD2 (5 bases). Trimming took 8 bases from V and 4 from J, leaving 11 bases between them. Germline CDR1 is LGHNA and CDR2 is YSLEER. The CDR3 is 13 residues long. The CDR3 bases are TGCGCCAGCGGACTCACGGGCACCGGGGAGCTGTTTTTT. The encoded protein is CASGLTGTGELFF.

The gene calls are TRBV2 and TRBJ2-5; D remains ambiguous. CDR3 size: 15 residues. Trimming stripped 7 bases from V and 2 bases from J, with 17 bases between. Germline-derived CDR1 and CDR2 are SNHLY and FYNNEI. The CDR3 region is CASKASPFLQETQYF. CDR3 DNA sequence: TGTGCCAGCAAGGCCAGCCCTTTCCTACAAGAGACCCAGTACTTC.

This clone came up many times. This chain uses TRBV11-2 with TRBJ2-3, with 11 bases that match TRBD2. CDR3 size: 17 residues. Trimming removed 3 bases from V and 4 bases from J; junction bases left unmatched: 9. Per germline, CDR1 SGHAT and CDR2 FQNNGV. In nucleotides, the CDR3 is TGTGCCAGCAGCTTGTTAGCGGGGGGGAGAAGCGCAGATACGCAGTATTTT. It specifies CASSLLAGGRSADTQYF.

The J gene is TRBJ2-1, the V gene TRBV4-3; D unresolved. Per germline, CDR1 LGHNA and CDR2 YSLEER. V lost 0 bases to trimming and J lost 3 bases, with 9 bases between them. The CDR3 loop spans 15 amino acids. The CDR3: CASSQDFGLYNEQFF. CDR3 in DNA: TGCGCCAGCAGCCAAGATTTTGGGCTCTACAATGAGCAGTTCTTC.

The CDR3 loop is CASSLGTGVSSPLHF. The CDR3, as DNA: TGTGCCAGCAGCTTGGGTACAGGGGTCAGTTCACCCCTCCACTTT. The chain links TRBV7-9 to TRBJ1-6, with TRBD1 matching over 7 bases. CDR1 and CDR2 (germline): SEHNR, FQNEAQ (reference sequence). The CDR3 runs 15 residues. The V and J ends lost 3 bases and 9 bases, in that order; junction bases with no gene match: 8. Drawing the rest from reference TRBV7-9 and TRBJ1-6, the complete variable domain is DTGVSQNPRHKITKRGQNVTFRCDPISEHNRLYWYRQTLGQGPEFLTYFQNEAQLEKSRLLSDRFSAERPKGSFSTLEIQRTEQGDSAMYLCASSLGTGVSSPLHFGNGTRLTVT.

The CDR3 nucleotides are TGTGCCAGCAGTCGGTGGACCGCTAACTATGGCTACACCTTC. Its translation is CASSRWTANYGYTF. The chain links TRBV6-5 to TRBJ1-2, with unresolved D. Per the germline V gene, CDR1 is MNHEY and CDR2 is SVGAGI. This CDR3 contains 14 residues. V was trimmed by 5 bases and J by 0 bases, leaving 10 bases between them.

This clone was detected only a few times. V gene TRBV13 combines with J gene TRBJ1-1; the D gene is possibly TRBD1 (6 bases). Germline assignment: CDR1 PRHDT and CDR2 FYEKMQ (reference sequence). CDR3 length: 13 amino acids. V was pared by 4 bases and J by 8 bases, with 14 bases between. CDR3 in amino acids: CASSSEDSLEAFF. For the CDR3, the DNA is TGTGCCAGCAGCTCCGAGGACAGTTTGGAAGCTTTCTTT.

This chain joins TRBV4-2 and TRBJ2-3, with D unclear. Per germline, CDR1 LGHNA and CDR2 YNFKEQ. V was clipped by 4 bases and J by 0 bases, with 8 bases between them. The CDR3 is 14 amino acids. The CDR3 DNA follows: TGTGCCAGCAGCCCCCTTAAGAGCACAGATACGCAGTATTTT. Its protein is CASSPLKSTDTQYF.

The J gene is TRBJ2-2, the V gene TRBV5-1; 8 bases fit TRBD1. Per germline, CDR1 SGHRS and CDR2 YFSETQ. The CDR3 is 16 amino acids. The V segment lost 3 bases and the J segment 4 bases; nucleotides outside the gene matches: 8. Here the CDR3 DNA reads TGCGCCAGCAGCTGGCAGGGGGCGGCGGGCACCGGGGAGCTGTTTTTT. It codes for CASSWQGAAGTGELFF.

The chain carries TRBV6-1 and TRBJ1-2; TRBD1 matches 9 bases. V lost 8 bases and J lost 8; bases outside the gene matches: 6. The CDR3 sequence is 12 residues long. Germline-derived CDR1 and CDR2 are MNHNS and SASEGT. In nucleotides, the CDR3 is TGTGCCAGCGGGACAGGGTCTTCAGGCTACACCTTC. Residues: CASGTGSSGYTF.

This clone has a count of ten or more. The chain employs TRBV28 and TRBJ1-4, with TRBD1 matching over 7 bases. The CDR3 sequence is 15 residues long. V dropped 5 bases and J dropped 5; count of bases not matched to a gene: 8. Germline assignment: CDR1 MDHEN and CDR2 SYDVKM. This CDR3 reads CASSPLGQINEKLFF. For the CDR3, the DNA is TGTGCCAGCAGTCCCCTGGGACAGATAAATGAAAAACTGTTTTTT.

The V gene is TRBV11-3, the J gene TRBJ2-1; 10 bases line up with TRBD2. Looked up from germline, CDR1 is SGHNT and CDR2 is YENEEA. This CDR3 has 13 amino acids. Germline trimming cut 5 bases from V and 9 bases from J; bases unmatched to any gene: 4. CDR3 DNA: TGTGCCAGCAGCAAAGCGGGGGGGACTGAGCAGTTCTTC. It specifies CASSKAGGTEQFF.

The chain uses TRBV5-4 and TRBJ1-5; tentatively, D is TRBD1 (5 bases). Germline assignment: CDR1 SGHNT and CDR2 YYREEE (reference sequence). V shed 5 bases and J shed 4 bases, with 16 bases lying between them. The CDR3 runs to 15 residues. The CDR3 is CASSQGPSWNQPQHF. DNA of the CDR3: TGTGCCAGCAGTCAGGGCCCCTCGTGGAATCAGCCCCAGCATTTT.

The chain carries TRBV6-4 and TRBJ2-1, with 13 bases identical to TRBD2. CDR3 length equals 15 residues. The germline gives CDR1 MRHNA, CDR2 SNTAGT. V was clipped by 5 bases and J by 5 bases; unmatched bases: 3. As DNA, the CDR3 is TGTGCCAGCAGTAGGACTAGCGGGGGTAACAATGAGCAGTTCTTC. This codes for CASSRTSGGNNEQFF.